The next 9 T cell receptor beta chains were all read from a single sample in a study of blood T cells in healthy people across ages. A J-beta primer mix and a sample-barcoded 5' primer were used in a second PCR of about 6 to 12 cycles. From the 5' RACE reads, TCRdb called clonotypes with MiXCR, one entry per CDR3 protein. In the table there are about a million distinct CDR3 sequences, roughly 51% of which are singletons. The sample comprised blood. Receptors originate from a woman in her sixties or seventies in good health.

The gene calls are TRBV6-7 and TRBJ2-3, with D possibly TRBD1 on 5 matching bases. TRBV6-7 is filed as an ORF, its function uncertain. The CDR3 is 13 amino acids. Trimming took off 7 bases at V and 5 bases at J, with 13 bases between the two ends. CDR3 bases: TGTGCCAGCAAAGGACACCGGTTAGATACGCAGTATTTT. Protein: CASKGHRLDTQYF.

V is TRBV19 and J is TRBJ2-7; D tentatively fits TRBD1 or TRBD2 (6 bases each). V lost 3 bases and J lost 7, with 13 bases in between. The CDR3 extends over 13 amino acids. The germline V gene has CDR1 LNHDA and CDR2 SQIVND (reference sequence). The CDR3 sequence is CASSIGGSQEQYF. CDR3 in DNA: TGTGCCAGTAGTATCGGGGGCTCCCAGGAGCAGTACTTC.

The chain recombines TRBV27 with TRBJ2-4; TRBD2 aligns across 7 bases. Near its end, the DNA agrees better with TRBJ2-7, so the J call may be wrong. CDR3 length: 13 residues. The germline CDR1 and CDR2 sequences are MNHEY and SMNVEV (reference sequence). In DNA, the CDR3 is TGTGCCAGCAGGACTAGCTGGAACTACGAGCAGTACTTC. It is translated as CASRTSWNYEQYF.

This clonotype was counted only a few times. The chain is built from TRBV6-6 and TRBJ2-5; a possible D gene is TRBD2 (6 bases). Trimming cost V 2 bases and J 4 bases, with 14 bases left between them. The CDR3 length is 15 residues. In germline, CDR1 is MNHNY, CDR2 SVGAGI (reference sequence). CDR3 protein: CASSYPRGAGETQYF. The DNA for the CDR3 is TGTGCCAGCAGTTACCCACGCGGGGCTGGAGAGACCCAGTACTTC.

This clonotype turned up a few times. The chain couples TRBV11-2 to TRBJ2-5; D is unclear. The V and J ends lost 5 bases and 4 bases respectively, with 14 bases between them. From germline, CDR1 is SGHAT and CDR2 FQNNGV. This CDR3 has 14 amino acids. This CDR3 is CASSPPFAAETQYF. The CDR3 DNA reads as TGTGCCAGCAGCCCACCTTTTGCGGCAGAGACCCAGTACTTC.

This chain uses TRBV6-6 with TRBJ1-5; D might be TRBD1 (6 bases). Germline V gives CDR1 MNHNY, CDR2 SVGAGI (reference sequence). The CDR3 has 14 amino acids. V was cut by 2 bases and J by 5 bases, with 10 bases left in between. The CDR3 region has the DNA TGTGCCAGCAGTTACCGGGACAAATATCAGCCCCAGCATTTT. It specifies CASSYRDKYQPQHF.

This clonotype was detected once. J is TRBJ1-2 and V is TRBV28, with 9 bases that match TRBD1. The length of the CDR3 is 15 residues. The junction had 6 bases not matched to a gene; V was cut back by 6 bases and J by 1 base. Germline CDR1 and CDR2: MDHEN and SYDVKM. CDR3: CASSAGTGRNYGYTF. For the CDR3, the DNA is TGTGCCAGCAGCGCCGGGACAGGGCGTAACTATGGCTACACCTTC.

The rearrangement joins TRBV19 to TRBJ2-3, with a possible D match to TRBD2 (6 bases). The V gene lost 2 bases and the J gene lost 3 bases, with 12 bases spanning the gap. The CDR3 consists of 15 residues. The germline CDR1 and CDR2 sequences are LNHDA and SQIVND (reference sequence). In nucleotides, the CDR3 is TGTGCCAGTAGTATATCTAGCGCCCCAACAGATACGCAGTATTTT. Its translation: CASSISSAPTDTQYF.

This sequence joins TRBV20-1 and TRBJ2-1, with a possible D match to TRBD2 (5 bases). In germline, CDR1 is DFQATT, CDR2 SNEGSKA (reference sequence). This CDR3 contains 13 residues. V lost 0 bases and J 7 bases, leaving 10 bases between the germline ends. In nucleotides, the CDR3 is TGCAGTGCTAGAGATACTAGAGATAATGAGCAGTTCTTC. Protein product: CSARDTRDNEQFF.